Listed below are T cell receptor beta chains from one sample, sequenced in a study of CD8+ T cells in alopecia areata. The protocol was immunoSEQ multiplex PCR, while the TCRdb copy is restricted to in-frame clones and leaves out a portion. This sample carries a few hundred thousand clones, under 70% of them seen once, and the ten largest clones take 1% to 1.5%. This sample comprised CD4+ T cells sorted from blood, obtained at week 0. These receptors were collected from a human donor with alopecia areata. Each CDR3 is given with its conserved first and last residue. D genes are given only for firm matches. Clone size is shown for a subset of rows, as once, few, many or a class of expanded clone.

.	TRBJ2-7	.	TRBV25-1	TGTGCCAGCAGTGAATCTGTAAAATTTTGGGACGAGCAGTACTTC	CASSESVKFWDEQYF
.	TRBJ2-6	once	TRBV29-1	TGCAGCGTTGATTTGGGGGGCGAAGACTCTGGGGCCAACGTCCTGACTTTC	CSVDLGGEDSGANVLTF
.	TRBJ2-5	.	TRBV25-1	TGTGCCAGCAGTGAACGGCGGACCCAGTACTTC	CASSERRTQYF
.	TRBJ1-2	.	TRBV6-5	TGTGCCAGCAGTCTACAGCGTAACTATGGCTACACCTTC	CASSLQRNYGYTF
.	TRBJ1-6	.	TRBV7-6	TGTGCCAGCAGCTCGACAGCGTCTTGGAATTCACCCCTCCACTTT	CASSSTASWNSPLHF
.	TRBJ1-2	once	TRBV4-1	TGTGCCAGCAGCCAAGAGGAGGGGAGGGACGGCTACACCTTC	CASSQEEGRDGYTF
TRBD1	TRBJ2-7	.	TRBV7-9	TGTGCCAGCAGCCAAAGGGACAGGGAGCAGTACTTC	CASSQRDREQYF
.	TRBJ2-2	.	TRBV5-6	TGTGCCAGCAGCTTGGGGCACACCGGGGAGCTGTTTTTT	CASSLGHTGELFF
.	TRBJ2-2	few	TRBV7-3	TGTGCCAGCAGCCCTAGGGGACTTTCAAACACCGGGGAGCTGTTTTTT	CASSPRGLSNTGELFF
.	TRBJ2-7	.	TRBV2	TGTGCCAGCAGTCCTCCGGGGAGGCCTATGTACTTC	CASSPPGRPMYF
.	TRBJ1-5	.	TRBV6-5	TGTGCCAGCAGTTACTTAGGGGATCAGCCCCAGCATTTT	CASSYLGDQPQHF
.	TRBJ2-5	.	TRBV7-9	TGTGCCAGCAGCCCCACGACAGTTCCGGGAGAGACCCAGTACTTC	CASSPTTVPGETQYF
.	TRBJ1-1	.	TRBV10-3	TGTGCCATCAGTGGGACTCGGGGTGACACTGAAGCTTTCTTT	CAISGTRGDTEAFF
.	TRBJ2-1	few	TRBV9	TGTGCCAGCAGCTACGACCTGGGGTCGCAGTTCTTC	CASSYDLGSQFF
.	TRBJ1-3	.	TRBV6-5	TGTGCCAGCAGCTCTGACACTGGAAACACCATATATTTT	CASSSDTGNTIYF
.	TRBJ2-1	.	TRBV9	TGTGCCAGCAGCGTAGCGGGATACAACAATGAGCAGTTCTTC	CASSVAGYNNEQFF
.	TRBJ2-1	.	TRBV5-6	TGTGCCAGCAGAAGGTTTGGAGGAATTTACAATGAGCAGTTCTTC	CASRRFGGIYNEQFF
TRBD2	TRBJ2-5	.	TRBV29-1	TGCAGCCATACGGCGGGGGGAGGACTGGCAGAGACCCAGTACTTC	CSHTAGGGLAETQYF
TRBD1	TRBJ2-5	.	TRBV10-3	TGTGCCATCAGTGGGCAGGGGGCCGGGGAGACCCAGTACTTC	CAISGQGAGETQYF
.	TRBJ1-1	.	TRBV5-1	TGCGCCAGCAGCCCCGGGGCATCTTTGGGGGATGAAGCTTTCTTT	CASSPGASLGDEAFF
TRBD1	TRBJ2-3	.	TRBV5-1	TGCGCCAGCCTCGGACAGGGTGCAGATACGCAGTATTTT	CASLGQGADTQYF
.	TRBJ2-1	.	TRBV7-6	TGTGCCAGCAGCTTAGGAACTAGCCCAGGGGATGAGCAGTTCTTC	CASSLGTSPGDEQFF
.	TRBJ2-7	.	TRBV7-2	TGTGCCAGCAGCTCCGGGACAATCTACGAGCAGTACTTC	CASSSGTIYEQYF
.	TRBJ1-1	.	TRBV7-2	TGTGCCAGCAGCTCCCTAGAGGGTTCGACTGAAGCTTTCTTT	CASSSLEGSTEAFF
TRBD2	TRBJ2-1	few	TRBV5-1	TGCGCCAGCAGGTTCGGGCTAGCGGGGATCAATGAGCAGTTCTTC	CASRFGLAGINEQFF
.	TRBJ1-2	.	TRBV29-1	TGCAGCGTTGTGTCAGGGTGGTTCTATGGCTACACCTTC	CSVVSGWFYGYTF
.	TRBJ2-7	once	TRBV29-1	TGCAGCGTTGAAGAAGGCCCTACCTACGAGCAGTACTTC	CSVEEGPTYEQYF
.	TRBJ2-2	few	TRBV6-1	TGTGCCAGCACCAGACTAGTTAGCGGGGAGCTGTTTTTT	CASTRLVSGELFF
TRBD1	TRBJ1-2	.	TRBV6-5	TGTGCCAGCAGTTACTTGACAGGGTCTAACTATGGCTACACCTTC	CASSYLTGSNYGYTF
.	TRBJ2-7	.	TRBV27	TGTGCCAGCAGTCCCGGGACTTTCGAGCAGTACTTC	CASSPGTFEQYF
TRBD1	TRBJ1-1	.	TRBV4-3	TGCGCCAGCAAAGCACCTCGTTACAGGGGAGAGTGGAACACTGAAGCTTTCTTT	CASKAPRYRGEWNTEAFF
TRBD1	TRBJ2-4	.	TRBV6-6	TGTGCCAGCAGCAGAACGACAGGGGAGAACATTCAGTACTTC	CASSRTTGENIQYF
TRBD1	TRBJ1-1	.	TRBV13	TGTGCCAGCAGCCCCCGGGACAGCCAAAAAGCTTTCTTT	CASSPRDSQKAFF
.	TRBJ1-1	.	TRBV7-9	TGTGCCAGCAGCTTAGCGGAGAAGGTGGCTTTCTTT	CASSLAEKVAFF
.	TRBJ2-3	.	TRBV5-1	TGCGCCAGCAGCTTTCAGGGGTACTCAGATACGCAGTATTTT	CASSFQGYSDTQYF
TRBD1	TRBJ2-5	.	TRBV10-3	TGTGCCATCAGGCCCGGGACAGGGTGGCAAGAGACCCAGTACTTC	CAIRPGTGWQETQYF
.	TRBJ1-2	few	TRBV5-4	TGTGCCAGCAGCGCTACAGGACCAGACTATGGCTACACCTTC	CASSATGPDYGYTF
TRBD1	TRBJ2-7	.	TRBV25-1	TGTGCCAGCAACCTCGGGACAGGATTCTACGAGCAGTACTTC	CASNLGTGFYEQYF
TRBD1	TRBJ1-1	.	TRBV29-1	TGCAGCGGGACAGGGTTCGCCACTGAAGCTTTCTTT	CSGTGFATEAFF
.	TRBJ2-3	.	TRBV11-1	TGTGCCAGCAGCTTAGCTGACTCCCTCCCCACAGATACGCAGTATTTT	CASSLADSLPTDTQYF
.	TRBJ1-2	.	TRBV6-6	TGTGCCAGCAGGGGCAACTATGGCTACACCTTC	CASRGNYGYTF
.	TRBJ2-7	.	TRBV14	TGTGCCAGCAGCCCCAGTGCAGGAGGACTAAACGAGCAGTACTTC	CASSPSAGGLNEQYF
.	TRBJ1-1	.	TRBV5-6	TGTGCCAGCAGCTTGGGGGCAGGGGTGGCTTTCTTT	CASSLGAGVAFF
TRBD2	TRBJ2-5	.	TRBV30	TGTGCCTCCCGGGGGGGGGCCGACGCGCAAGAGACCCAGTACTTC	CASRGGADAQETQYF
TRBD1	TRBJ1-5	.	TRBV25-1	TGTGCCAGCAGTCCCCACCACGGGACAGGTGACAATCAGCCCCAGCATTTT	CASSPHHGTGDNQPQHF
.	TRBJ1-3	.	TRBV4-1	TGCGCCAGCAGCGAACATACGGCCAGCCTCCTACTGAGCTCTGGAAACACCATATATTTT	CASSEHTASLLLSSGNTIYF
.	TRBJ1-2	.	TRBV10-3	TGTGCCATCAACAGGGTTGGCGATGGCTACACCTTC	CAINRVGDGYTF
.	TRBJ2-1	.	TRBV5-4	TGTGCCAGCAGCGACACAGGAGGGGCCTACAATGAGCAGTTCTTC	CASSDTGGAYNEQFF
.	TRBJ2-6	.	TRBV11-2	TGTGCCAGCAGCCCACAAGGGCCCTCTGGGGCCAACGTCCTGACTTTC	CASSPQGPSGANVLTF
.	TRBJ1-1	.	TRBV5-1	TGCGCCAGCAGCCCCCAGGGAGGGATGAACACTGAAGCTTTCTTT	CASSPQGGMNTEAFF
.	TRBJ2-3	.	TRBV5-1	TGCGCCAGCAGCTTGGACCTAGGAGATACGCAGTATTTT	CASSLDLGDTQYF
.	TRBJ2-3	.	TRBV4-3	TGCGCCAGCAGCCACCTACAACAGGGTGGGGCTGCAGATACGCAGTATTTT	CASSHLQQGGAADTQYF
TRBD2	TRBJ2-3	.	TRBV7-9	TGTGCCAGCAGCGCGCGTGGGACTAGCGGGGGGCCCGGCACAGATACGCAGTATTTT	CASSARGTSGGPGTDTQYF
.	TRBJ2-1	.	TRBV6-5	TGTGCCAGCAGTTACAGGAGCTCCTACAATGAGCAGTTCTTC	CASSYRSSYNEQFF
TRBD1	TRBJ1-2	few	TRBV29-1	TGCAGCGCCCAGGGACAGGGAGGCTATGGCTACACCTTC	CSAQGQGGYGYTF